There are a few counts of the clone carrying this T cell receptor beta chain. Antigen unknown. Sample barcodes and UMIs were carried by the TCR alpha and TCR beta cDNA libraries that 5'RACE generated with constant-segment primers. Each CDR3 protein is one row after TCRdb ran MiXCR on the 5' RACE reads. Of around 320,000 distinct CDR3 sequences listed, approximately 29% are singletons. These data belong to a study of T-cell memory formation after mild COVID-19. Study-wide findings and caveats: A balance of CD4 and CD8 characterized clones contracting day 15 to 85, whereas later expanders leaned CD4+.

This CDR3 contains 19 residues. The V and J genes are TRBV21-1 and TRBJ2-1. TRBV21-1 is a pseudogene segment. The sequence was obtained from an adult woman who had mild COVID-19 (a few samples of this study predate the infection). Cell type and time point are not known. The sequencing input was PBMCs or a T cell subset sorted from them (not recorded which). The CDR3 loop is CASSKVDTRSPFCYNEQFF. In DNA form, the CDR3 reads TGTGCCAGCAGCAAAGTTGATACGAGATCGCCTTTTTGCTACAATGAGCAGTTCTTC.